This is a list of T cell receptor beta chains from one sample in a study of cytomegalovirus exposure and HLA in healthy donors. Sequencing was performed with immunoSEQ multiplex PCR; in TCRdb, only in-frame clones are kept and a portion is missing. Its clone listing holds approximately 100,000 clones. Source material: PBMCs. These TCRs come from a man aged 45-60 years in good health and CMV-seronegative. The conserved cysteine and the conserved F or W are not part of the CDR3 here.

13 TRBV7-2 ASSPSFGSYNEQF
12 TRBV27 ASTPGVGTGELF
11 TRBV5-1 ASSDSPNTEAF
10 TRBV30 AWSPGRNEQY
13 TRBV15 ATSIGLAYNNEQF
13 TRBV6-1 ASSEPGEVSTEAF
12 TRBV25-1 ASSELSGGTEAF
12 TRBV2 ASRDPHRTYEQY
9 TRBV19 ASSSPGTQY
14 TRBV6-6 ASSYPARQNDYGYT
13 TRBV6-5 ASSYGTSLSYEQY
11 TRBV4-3 ASSQSGADEQY
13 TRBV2 ASSENRGREQPQH
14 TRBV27 ASSSSGTGGAYAQY
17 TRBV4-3 ASSQAGTEGRSGANVLT
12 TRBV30 AWSVQGAGDGYT
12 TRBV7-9 ASSLRGGNNEQF
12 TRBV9 ASSTGQADEKLF
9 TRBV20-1 SARVLGELF
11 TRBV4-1 ASSQTLAETQY
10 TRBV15 ATSLGADGYT
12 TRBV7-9 ASSWGQTGTEAF
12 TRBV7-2 ASSRQANTGELF
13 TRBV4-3 ASSQDPLAAYEQY
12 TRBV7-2 ASSPQGAENIQY
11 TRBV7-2 ASTSGGTDTQY
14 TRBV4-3 ASSQDWGGGANEQF
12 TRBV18 ASSGQGDGNTIY
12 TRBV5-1 ASSLGVVAYGYT
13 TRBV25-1 ASSPQGGGNQPQH
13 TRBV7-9 ASSKRDRGLEEQY
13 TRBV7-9 ASSFPGSSYNEQF
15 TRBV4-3 ASSRQPGLANTGELF
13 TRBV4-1 ASSKDRGDTGELF
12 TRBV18 ASSPFWGDQPQH